The 13 T cell receptor beta chains presented below share a single source sample, sequenced in a study of Ad26.COV2.S vaccination and SARS-CoV-2 variants (dated by TCRdb to 2020 to 2022). The treatment or condition label for this specimen denotes: some 20 received Ad26.COV2.S at low or high dose, single or two shots; about 5 received placebo; per-sample allocation not given. Repertoires of vaccine and placebo recipients were sequenced from samples collected on day 63 after the first injection. Library construction relied on the immunoSEQ multiplex PCR assay. In TCRdb, the immuneACCESS table is reduced to in-frame sequences with V and J assigned. These tables do not hold every clone; where another copy was compared, an unresolved V gene accounts for under half, and the others remain unexplained. In this sample the table shows some 460,000 clones, about 89% of which occur a single time. Jointly, the top ten make up more than 1.5% of the sample.

Sequences were derived from peripheral blood, sampled in a trial of Ad26.COV2.S vaccine versus placebo. Receptor source: a person aged 18-60 years who received the Ad26.COV2.S COVID-19 vaccine or a placebo.

The gene calls are TRBV15 and TRBJ2-5; D might be TRBD2 (6 bases). Germline-derived CDR1 and CDR2 are LNHNV and YYDKDF (reference sequence). The V and J ends lost 3 bases and 5 bases respectively, with 22 bases between them. The length of the CDR3 is 17 residues. The CDR3, as DNA: TGTGCCACCAGCAGCTTGGGTTTGGGGCCGGAGGGGGAGACCCAGTACTTC. It translates to CATSSLGLGPEGETQYF.

J is TRBJ2-5 and V is TRBV19; 11 nucleotides line up with TRBD2. The V segment lost 2 bases and the J segment 5 bases; nucleotides outside the gene matches: 7. The germline V gene encodes CDR1 LNHDA and CDR2 SQIVND (reference sequence). CDR3 length equals 16 residues. The CDR3 here is CASSIRSASGRETQYF. The CDR3 DNA reads TGTGCCAGTAGTATACGAAGTGCTAGCGGGAGGGAGACCCAGTACTTC.

V is TRBV5-1 and J is TRBJ2-5; TRBD2 aligns across 9 bases. V lost 4 bases to trimming and J lost 3 bases; unmatched junction nucleotides: 13. CDR1 is SGHRS and CDR2 is YFSETQ in the germline V gene. The CDR3 runs 17 residues. The CDR3 reads CASSLPTAGGVEETQYF. In DNA, the CDR3 is TGCGCCAGCAGCCTGCCTACAGCGGGGGGAGTCGAAGAGACCCAGTACTTC.

The rearrangement joins TRBV6-5 to TRBJ2-5, with no clear D. Trimming cost V 7 bases and J 5 bases, with 14 bases left between them. The CDR3 runs to 13 residues. Germline assignment: CDR1 MNHEY and CDR2 SVGAGI. In nucleotides, the CDR3 is TGTGCCAGCACATCTGGGTCGCGCGAGACCCAGTACTTC. Its protein is CASTSGSRETQYF.

The rearrangement joins TRBV5-1 to TRBJ2-1; 8 bases agree with TRBD2. Germline loops: CDR1 SGHRS, CDR2 YFSETQ. The CDR3 has 14 amino acids. J gave up 4 bases and V 4 bases, and 4 bases lay outside the gene matches. The CDR3 region has the DNA TGCGCCAGCAGCCGACTAGCGCTGTACAATGAGCAGTTCTTC. Translating it yields CASSRLALYNEQFF.

The chain couples TRBV27 to TRBJ2-7; TRBD2 might be the D (5 bases). This CDR3 has 13 amino acids. The germline gives CDR1 MNHEY, CDR2 SMNVEV (reference sequence). The V gene lost 8 bases and the J gene lost 6 bases, with 17 bases spanning the gap. In DNA, the CDR3 is TGTGCCAGCCGAGGGAACAGATGGGGCGAGCAGTACTTC. Translated, it gives CASRGNRWGEQYF.

This sequence joins TRBV4-2 and TRBJ1-6; no reliable D call. V was pared by 0 bases and J by 4 bases, with 19 bases between. This CDR3 has 19 residues. In germline, CDR1 is LGHNA, CDR2 YNFKEQ. DNA for the CDR3: TGTGCCAGCAGCCAAGATCGCATCTATGGGTATGGGTATAATTCACCCCTCCACTTT. Residues: CASSQDRIYGYGYNSPLHF.

The V gene is TRBV10-2, the J gene TRBJ1-1; D possibly corresponds to TRBD1 (5 bases). Per the germline V gene, CDR1 is WSHSY and CDR2 is SAAADI. V lost 2 bases and J lost 2, with 15 bases in between. The CDR3 totals 16 residues. The CDR3 sequence is CASSEDGQTVNTEAFF. The CDR3 bases are TGCGCCAGCAGTGAGGACGGACAAACAGTAAACACTGAAGCTTTCTTT.

For this clone: Other DNA sequences from this sample encode an identical CDR3 as well. The chain links TRBV5-1 to TRBJ2-2, with a tentative D call TRBD1 (6 bases). Trimming pared 4 bases from V and 5 bases from J, leaving 9 bases between. Germline V gene sequence: CDR1 SGHRS, CDR2 YFSETQ. The CDR3 sequence is 13 residues long. CDR3 nucleotide sequence: TGCGCCAGCAGCCCGGACAGTACCGGGGAGCTGTTTTTT. It codes for CASSPDSTGELFF.

This clone appeared a single time. The V and J genes are TRBV19 and TRBJ2-7; 12 bases are a match to TRBD2. The V segment lost 8 bases and the J segment 5 bases; nucleotides outside the gene matches: 10. The CDR3 has 15 residues. Germline CDR1 is LNHDA and CDR2 is SQIVND (reference sequence). The CDR3 loop is CASAKTSGSIHEQYF. CDR3 DNA sequence: TGTGCCAGTGCCAAGACTAGCGGGAGTATCCACGAGCAGTACTTC.

This chain connects TRBV7-2 to TRBJ1-2; tentatively, D is TRBD1 (6 bases). V was cut by 3 bases and J by 8 bases, with 13 bases left in between. The CDR3 consists of 13 residues. The germline V gene encodes CDR1 SGHTA and CDR2 FQGNSA. CDR3 bases: TGTGCCAGCAGCTTTAACAGGGCAGAAGGCTACACCTTC. This sequence encodes CASSFNRAEGYTF.

The chain combines TRBV6-6 with TRBJ1-1; no clear D. Germline V gives CDR1 MNHNY, CDR2 SVGAGI (reference sequence). Trimming cost V 2 bases and J 0 bases, with 7 bases left between them. This CDR3 has 14 amino acids. The CDR3 DNA reads TGTGCCAGCAGTTACCAGGCCATGAACACTGAAGCTTTCTTT. Amino acid sequence: CASSYQAMNTEAFF.

The chain recombines TRBV29-1 with TRBJ2-1; D is perhaps TRBD1 (5 bases). Germline lookup yields CDR1 SQVTM and CDR2 ANQGSEA. V lost 3 bases, J lost 9 bases, and 15 bases lay in between. This CDR3 is built from 13 residues. In DNA, the CDR3 is TGCAGCGTTGAGGCGGCGATAGGGGCTGAGCAGTTCTTC. The encoded protein is CSVEAAIGAEQFF.